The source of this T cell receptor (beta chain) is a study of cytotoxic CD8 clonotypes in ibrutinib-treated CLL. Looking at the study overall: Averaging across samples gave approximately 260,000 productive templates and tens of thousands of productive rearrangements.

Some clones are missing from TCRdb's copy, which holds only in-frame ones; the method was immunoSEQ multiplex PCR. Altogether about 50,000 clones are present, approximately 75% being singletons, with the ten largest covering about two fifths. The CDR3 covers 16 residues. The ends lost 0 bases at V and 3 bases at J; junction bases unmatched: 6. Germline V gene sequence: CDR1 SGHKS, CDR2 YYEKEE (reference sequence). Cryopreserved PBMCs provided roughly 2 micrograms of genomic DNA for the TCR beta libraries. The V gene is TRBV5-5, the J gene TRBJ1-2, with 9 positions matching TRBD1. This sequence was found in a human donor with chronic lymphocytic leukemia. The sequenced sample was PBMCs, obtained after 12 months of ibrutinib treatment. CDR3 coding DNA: TGTGCCAGCAGCTTGGGGGGACAGGGAAGACACTATGGCTACACCTTC. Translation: CASSLGGQGRHYGYTF. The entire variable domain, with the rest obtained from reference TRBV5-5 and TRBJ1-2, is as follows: DAGVTQSPTHLIKTRGQQVTLRCSPISGHKSVSWYQQVLGQGPQFIFQYYEKEERGRGNFPDRFSARQFPNYSSELNVNALLLGDSALYLCASSLGGQGRHYGYTFGSGTRLTVV.